A single TCR beta chain is shown here with its context. Its antigen is currently unknown. The data were obtained in a study of T cells in Graves' hyperthyroidism and ophthalmopathy. Whole-study findings and limits: Blood also held most thyroid clonotypes expanded beyond 0.001.

The germline V gene has CDR1 SNHLY and CDR2 FYNNEI. The J segment lost 1 base and the V segment lost 7 bases, leaving 14 bases of the junction unmatched. CDR3 length: 17 amino acids. Patients were excluded because of uncontrolled infection, other autoimmune disease, pregnancy or lactation. The investigators amplified TCR beta CDR3 regions from RNA transcripts. The HTBI set primed first-round TCR CDR3 RT-PCR. Using its own MiXCR run on the multiplex PCR reads, TCRdb lists one record per CDR3 protein. The sample includes hundreds of thousands of distinct CDR3 sequences, roughly 40% of them seen just once.

This chain uses TRBV2 with TRBJ1-1; TRBD1 agrees at 8 bases. The receptor comes from a young man with Graves' hyperthyroidism. Sequencing was performed on blood. CDR3 loop: CASTLGAGGRGNTEAFF. CDR3 DNA sequence: TGTGCCAGCACCCTCGGGGCAGGGGGCAGGGGGAACACTGAAGCTTTCTTT.